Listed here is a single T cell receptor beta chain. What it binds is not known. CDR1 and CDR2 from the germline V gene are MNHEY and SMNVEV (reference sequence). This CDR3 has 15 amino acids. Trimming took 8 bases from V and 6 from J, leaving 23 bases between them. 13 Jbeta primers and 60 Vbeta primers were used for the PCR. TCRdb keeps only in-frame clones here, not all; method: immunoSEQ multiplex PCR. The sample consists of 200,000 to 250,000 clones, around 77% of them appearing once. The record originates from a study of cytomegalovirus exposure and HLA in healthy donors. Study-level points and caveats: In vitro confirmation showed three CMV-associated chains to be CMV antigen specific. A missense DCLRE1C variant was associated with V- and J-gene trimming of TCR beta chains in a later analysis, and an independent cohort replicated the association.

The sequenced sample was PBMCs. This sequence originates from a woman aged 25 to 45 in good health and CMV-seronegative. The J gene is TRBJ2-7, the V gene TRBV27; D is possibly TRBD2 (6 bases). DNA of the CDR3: TGTGCCAGCTCTAATCCCCAGGAGGACGGGGGCGAGCAGTACTTC. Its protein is CASSNPQEDGGEQYF.